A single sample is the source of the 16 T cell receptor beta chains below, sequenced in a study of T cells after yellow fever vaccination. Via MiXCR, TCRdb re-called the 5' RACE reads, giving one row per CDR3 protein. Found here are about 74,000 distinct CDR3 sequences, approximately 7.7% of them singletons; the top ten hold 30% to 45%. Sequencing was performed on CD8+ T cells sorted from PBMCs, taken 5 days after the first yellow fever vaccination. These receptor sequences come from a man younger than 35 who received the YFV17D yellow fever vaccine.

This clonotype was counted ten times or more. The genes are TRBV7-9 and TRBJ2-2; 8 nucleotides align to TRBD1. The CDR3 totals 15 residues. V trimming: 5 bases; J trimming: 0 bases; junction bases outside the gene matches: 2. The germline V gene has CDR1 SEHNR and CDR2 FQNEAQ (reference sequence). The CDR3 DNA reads TGTGCCAGCAGCCAACAGGGGGCGAACACCGGGGAGCTGTTTTTT. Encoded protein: CASSQQGANTGELFF.

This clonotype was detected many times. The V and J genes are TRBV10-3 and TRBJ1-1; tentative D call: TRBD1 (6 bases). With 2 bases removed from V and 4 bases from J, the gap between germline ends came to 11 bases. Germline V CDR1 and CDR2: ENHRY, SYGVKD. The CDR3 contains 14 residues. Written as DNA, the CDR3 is TGTGCCATCAGTGAGGGGGGCGCAAGCACTGAAGCTTTCTTT. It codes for CAISEGGASTEAFF.

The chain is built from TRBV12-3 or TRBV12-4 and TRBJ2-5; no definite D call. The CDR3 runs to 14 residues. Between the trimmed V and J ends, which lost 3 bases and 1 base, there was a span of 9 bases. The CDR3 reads CASSFGRLQETQYF. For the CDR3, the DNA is TGTGCCAGCAGTTTCGGCAGACTCCAAGAGACCCAGTACTTC.

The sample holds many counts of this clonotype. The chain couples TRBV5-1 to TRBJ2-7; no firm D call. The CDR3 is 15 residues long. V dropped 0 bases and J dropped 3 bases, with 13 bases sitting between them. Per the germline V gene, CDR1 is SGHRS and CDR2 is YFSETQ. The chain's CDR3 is CASSLVPRRYYEQYV. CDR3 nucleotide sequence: TGCGCCAGCAGCTTGGTTCCCAGAAGATACTACGAGCAGTACGTC.

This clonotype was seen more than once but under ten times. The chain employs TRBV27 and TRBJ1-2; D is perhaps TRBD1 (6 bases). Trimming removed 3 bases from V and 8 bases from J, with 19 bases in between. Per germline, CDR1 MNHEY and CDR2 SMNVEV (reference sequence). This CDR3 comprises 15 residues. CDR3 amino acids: CASSFGTYGSGGYTF. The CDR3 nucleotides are TGTGCCAGCAGTTTCGGGACATACGGAAGCGGGGGCTACACCTTC.

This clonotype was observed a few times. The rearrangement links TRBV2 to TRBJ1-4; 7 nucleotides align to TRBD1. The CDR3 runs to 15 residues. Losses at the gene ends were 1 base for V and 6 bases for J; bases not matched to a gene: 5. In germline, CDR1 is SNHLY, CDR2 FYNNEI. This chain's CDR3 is CASSEEARGHEKLFF. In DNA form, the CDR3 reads TGTGCCAGCAGTGAAGAGGCAAGGGGGCATGAAAAACTGTTTTTT.

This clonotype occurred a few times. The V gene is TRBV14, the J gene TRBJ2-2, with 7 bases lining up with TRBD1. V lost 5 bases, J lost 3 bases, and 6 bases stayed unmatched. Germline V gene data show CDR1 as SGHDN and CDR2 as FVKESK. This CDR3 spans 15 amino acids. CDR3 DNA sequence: TGTGCCAGCAGCGCGACAGGGCGGGACACCGGGGAGCTGTTTTTT. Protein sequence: CASSATGRDTGELFF.

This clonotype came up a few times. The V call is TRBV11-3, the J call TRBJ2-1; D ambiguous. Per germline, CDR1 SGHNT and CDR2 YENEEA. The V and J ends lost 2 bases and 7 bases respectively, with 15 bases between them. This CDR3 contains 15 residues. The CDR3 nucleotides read TGTGCCAGCAGCTTAAGGACCGCGGATCCGAATGAGCAGTTCTTC. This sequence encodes CASSLRTADPNEQFF.

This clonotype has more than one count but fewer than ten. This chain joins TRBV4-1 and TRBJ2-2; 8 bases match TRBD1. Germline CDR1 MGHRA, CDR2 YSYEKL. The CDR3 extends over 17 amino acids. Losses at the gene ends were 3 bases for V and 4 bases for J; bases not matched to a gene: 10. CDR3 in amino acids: CASSHSGQGFATGELFF. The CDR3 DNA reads TGCGCCAGCAGCCATTCAGGACAGGGTTTCGCCACCGGGGAGCTGTTTTTT.

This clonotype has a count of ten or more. The CDR3 loop is CASSTTGALEAFF. CDR3 coding DNA: TGTGCCAGCAGTACGACAGGGGCTCTTGAAGCTTTCTTT. V usage is TRBV12-3 or TRBV12-4 and J usage is TRBJ1-1; 8 bases match TRBD1. CDR3 size: 13 residues. Unmatched junction bases numbered 6, after V lost 5 bases and J lost 7 bases.

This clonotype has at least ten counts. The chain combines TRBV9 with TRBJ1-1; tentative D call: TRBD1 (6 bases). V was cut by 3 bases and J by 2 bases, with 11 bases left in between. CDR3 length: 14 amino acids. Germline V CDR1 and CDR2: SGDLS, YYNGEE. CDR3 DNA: TGTGCCAGCAGCGCGGGGGGCGGAAACACTGAAGCTTTCTTT. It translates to CASSAGGGNTEAFF.

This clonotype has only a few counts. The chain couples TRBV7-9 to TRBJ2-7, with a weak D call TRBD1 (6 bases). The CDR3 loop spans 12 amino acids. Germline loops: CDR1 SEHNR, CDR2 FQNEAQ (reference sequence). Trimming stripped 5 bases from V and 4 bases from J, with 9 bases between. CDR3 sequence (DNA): TGTGCCAGCAGCGGACAGCCTTACGAGCAGTACGTC. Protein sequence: CASSGQPYEQYV.

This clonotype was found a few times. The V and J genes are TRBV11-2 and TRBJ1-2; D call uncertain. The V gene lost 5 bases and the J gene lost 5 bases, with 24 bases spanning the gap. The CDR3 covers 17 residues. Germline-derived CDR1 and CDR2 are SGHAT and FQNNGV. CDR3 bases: TGTGCCAGCAGCCCCACCGAGTGGGGTTGGGCCCTTTATGGCTACACCTTC. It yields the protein CASSPTEWGWALYGYTF.

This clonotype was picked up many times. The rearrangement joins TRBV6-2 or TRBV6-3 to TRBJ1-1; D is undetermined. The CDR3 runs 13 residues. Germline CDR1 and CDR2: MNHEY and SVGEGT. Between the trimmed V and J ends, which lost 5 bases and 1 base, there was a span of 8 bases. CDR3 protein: CASSLHENTEAFF. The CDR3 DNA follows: TGTGCCAGCAGTCTACATGAGAACACTGAAGCTTTCTTT.

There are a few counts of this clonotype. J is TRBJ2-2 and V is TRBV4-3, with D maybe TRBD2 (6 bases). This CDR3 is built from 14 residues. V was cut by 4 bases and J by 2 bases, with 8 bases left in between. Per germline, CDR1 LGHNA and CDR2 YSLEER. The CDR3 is CASSPGLNTGELFF. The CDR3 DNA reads TGCGCCAGCAGCCCGGGACTTAACACCGGGGAGCTGTTTTTT.

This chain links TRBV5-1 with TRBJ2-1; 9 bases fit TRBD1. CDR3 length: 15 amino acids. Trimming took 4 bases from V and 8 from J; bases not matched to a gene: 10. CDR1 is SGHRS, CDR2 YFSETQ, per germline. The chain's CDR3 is CASSMGQGVVDEQFF. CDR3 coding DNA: TGCGCCAGCAGCATGGGACAGGGAGTAGTCGATGAGCAGTTCTTC.